The 26 T cell receptor beta chains below were found in one sample sequenced in a study of cytomegalovirus exposure and HLA in healthy donors. Here immunoSEQ multiplex PCR was the method, and the copy in TCRdb shows in-frame clones only, minus some. The table has tens of thousands of clones, around four fifths seen once. Sequenced input: PBMCs. The receptor set was obtained from a man younger than 45 in good health and CMV-seronegative.

The V call is TRBV4-1, the J call TRBJ2-2, with D unresolved. Germline V gene sequence: CDR1 MGHRA, CDR2 YSYEKL. The CDR3 has 15 residues. Deletions cut 0 bases from V and 2 bases from J, with 7 bases between. CDR3 amino acids: CASSQEYSNTGELFF. The CDR3 DNA reads TGCGCCAGCAGCCAAGAATACAGCAACACCGGGGAGCTGTTTTTT.

This sequence joins TRBV4-1 and TRBJ2-1; D is unclear. The V end lost 1 base, the J end lost 0 bases, and 7 bases lay between the germline ends. Germline values: CDR1 MGHRA, CDR2 YSYEKL. This CDR3 region has 15 residues. The CDR3 spells CASSQVPVSYNEQFF. CDR3 DNA sequence: TGCGCCAGCAGCCAAGTTCCTGTCTCCTACAATGAGCAGTTCTTC.

The genes are TRBV5-1 and TRBJ1-1; TRBD1 is a possible D gene (6 bases). Germline lookup yields CDR1 SGHRS and CDR2 YFSETQ. This CDR3 comprises 14 residues. V shed 1 base and J shed 0 bases, with 7 bases lying between them. The DNA for the CDR3 is TGCGCCAGCAGCTTGAGGGGGATGAACACTGAAGCTTTCTTT. It is translated as CASSLRGMNTEAFF. The full variable domain, with the rest looked up from reference TRBV5-1 and TRBJ1-1, is KAGVTQTPRYLIKTRGQQVTLSCSPISGHRSVSWYQQTPGQGLQFLFEYFSETQRNKGNFPGRFSGRQFSNSRSEMNVSTLELGDSALYLCASSLRGMNTEAFFGQGTRLTVV.

CDR3 bases: TGTGCCAGCAGAACAGGGTACGAAAAACTGTTTTTT. Encoded protein: CASRTGYEKLFF. The gene calls are TRBV6-5 and TRBJ1-4, with TRBD1 as a possible D gene (6 bases). From germline, CDR1 is MNHEY and CDR2 SVGAGI. The CDR3 is 12 residues long. Trimming cost V 6 bases and J 8 bases, with 10 bases left between them.

The chain couples TRBV5-1 to TRBJ2-3; D may be TRBD2 (5 bases). The CDR3 length is 14 residues. CDR1 is SGHRS, CDR2 YFSETQ, per germline. Trimming pared 4 bases from V and 0 bases from J, leaving 9 bases between. For the CDR3, the DNA is TGCGCCAGCAGCCTCGGACTGAGCACAGATACGCAGTATTTT. This translates into CASSLGLSTDTQYF.

This clone was recorded a few times. The chain couples TRBV5-1 to TRBJ2-3, with D maybe TRBD2 (5 bases). Per germline, CDR1 SGHRS and CDR2 YFSETQ. V shed 7 bases and J shed 3 bases, with 15 bases lying between them. The CDR3 extends over 14 amino acids. The CDR3, as DNA: TGCGCCAGCGGGGTTGAGGGTTTAACAGATACGCAGTATTTT. This translates into CASGVEGLTDTQYF.

The gene calls are TRBV7-9 and TRBJ2-7; TRBD2 might be the D (6 bases). The germline V gene has CDR1 SEHNR and CDR2 FQNEAQ (reference sequence). V was trimmed by 5 bases and J by 5 bases, leaving 25 bases between them. The CDR3 covers 17 residues. CDR3 loop: CASSPTVRDNGVDEQYV. Here the CDR3 DNA reads TGTGCCAGCAGCCCCACCGTGCGGGATAACGGTGTCGACGAGCAGTACGTC.

A single count supports this clone. The V call is TRBV30, the J call TRBJ1-1, with 7 bases aligning to TRBD1. The V gene end was trimmed by 8 bases and the J gene end by 5 bases; junction bases not matched to a gene: 11. The germline CDR1 and CDR2 sequences are GTSNPN and SVGIG (reference sequence). This CDR3 has 13 amino acids. CDR3 sequence reads: CARSLGGWTEAFF. The CDR3, as DNA: TGTGCCCGGTCCCTAGGGGGCTGGACTGAAGCTTTCTTT.

V usage is TRBV27 and J usage is TRBJ2-7; 9 bases map to TRBD1. The CDR3 totals 15 residues. Trimming at V came to 0 bases and at J to 6 bases, leaving 6 bases not matched to a gene. Germline CDR1 and CDR2: MNHEY and SMNVEV (reference sequence). The CDR3 loop reads CASSLSRTGASEQYF. DNA for the CDR3: TGTGCCAGCAGTTTATCTAGGACAGGGGCGAGCGAGCAGTACTTC.

This clone was observed a few times. The chain is built from TRBV2 and TRBJ1-2; no reliable D call. Germline CDR1 reads SNHLY; CDR2 reads FYNNEI. The germline V and J ends were trimmed by 7 bases and 3 bases, with 9 bases remaining between them. This CDR3 is 12 amino acids long. CDR3 sequence reads: CASTRGYYGYTF. The CDR3 coding sequence is TGTGCCAGCACCAGAGGCTACTATGGCTACACCTTC.

V and J are TRBV9 and TRBJ1-4, with a tentative D call TRBD1 (6 bases). The CDR3 covers 15 residues. V lost 0 bases to trimming and J lost 4 bases, with 10 bases between them. Germline lookup yields CDR1 SGDLS and CDR2 YYNGEE. For the CDR3, the DNA is TGTGCCAGCAGCGTAGGCGGGGGCCTTAATGAAAAACTGTTTTTT. It translates to CASSVGGGLNEKLFF.

The CDR3 DNA reads TGCGCCAGCAGCCAATTAGGACAGCGTAACACCATATATTTT. Translating gives CASSQLGQRNTIYF. The rearrangement joins TRBV4-1 to TRBJ1-3; D is possibly TRBD1 (6 bases). CDR3 length: 14 amino acids. The germline V gene has CDR1 MGHRA and CDR2 YSYEKL. The V and J ends lost 2 bases and 7 bases respectively, with 12 bases between them.

CDR3 in DNA: TGTGCCACCAGCAGAGGACAGGGACTTAATGAAAAACTGTTTTTT. This gives the protein CATSRGQGLNEKLFF. This chain connects TRBV15 to TRBJ1-4, with 7 bases that match TRBD1. The CDR3 covers 15 residues. CDR1 and CDR2 (germline): LNHNV, YYDKDF (reference sequence). Trimming at V came to 1 base and at J to 4 bases, leaving 3 bases not matched to a gene.

This chain links TRBV7-2 with TRBJ2-7; a possible D gene is TRBD2 (6 bases). The CDR3 is 14 amino acids. Germline V CDR1 and CDR2: SGHTA, FQGNSA. V was cut by 5 bases and J by 7 bases, with 18 bases left in between. CDR3 in DNA: TGTGCCAGCAGCCCGGATCGGGGGTCCCGGGAGCAGTACTTC. Translation gives CASSPDRGSREQYF. Combining the CDR3 with reference TRBV7-2 and TRBJ2-7 gives the whole variable domain GAGVSQSPSNKVTEKGKDVELRCDPISGHTALYWYRQSLGQGLEFLIYFQGNSAPDKSGLPSDRFSAERTGGSVSTLTIQRTQQEDSAVYLCASSPDRGSREQYFGPGTRLTVT.

The chain joins TRBV5-1 to TRBJ1-6; no firm D call. Germline CDR1 is SGHRS and CDR2 is YFSETQ. V was clipped by 0 bases and J by 10 bases, with 11 bases between them. This CDR3 is 14 amino acids long. The CDR3 is CASSLDTGGSPLHF. The CDR3 DNA reads as TGCGCCAGCAGCTTGGATACGGGAGGCTCACCCCTCCACTTT.

V and J are TRBV10-2 and TRBJ1-5; a weak D match, TRBD1 (5 bases). Deletions cut 6 bases from V and 2 bases from J, with 14 bases between. The germline V gene encodes CDR1 WSHSY and CDR2 SAAADI. This CDR3 has 15 residues. The CDR3 loop is CASRSKGAGNQPQHF. The CDR3 region has the DNA TGCGCCAGCAGGAGCAAAGGGGCAGGCAATCAGCCCCAGCATTTT.

The V and J genes are TRBV7-8 and TRBJ1-6; no firm D call. This CDR3 region has 13 residues. Germline V gene sequence: CDR1 SGHVS, CDR2 FQNEAQ. Trimming left V 4 bases short and J 4 bases short, with 5 bases between. The CDR3 region has the DNA TGTGCCAGCAGCTCCGGGTATAATTCACCCCTCCACTTT. Residues: CASSSGYNSPLHF.

The genes are TRBV30 and TRBJ2-7; TRBD1 might be the D (6 bases). The V gene's germline CDR1 is GTSNPN and CDR2 SVGIG (reference sequence). This CDR3 is 13 amino acids long. The germline V and J ends were trimmed by 4 bases and 7 bases, with 17 bases remaining between them. CDR3 DNA sequence: TGTGCCTGGACTCCATCAGGGGCAGGGGAGCAGTACTTC. Protein product: CAWTPSGAGEQYF. Looking up the rest from reference TRBV30 and TRBJ2-7 gives the full variable domain: SQTIHQWPATLVQPVGSPLSLECTVEGTSNPNLYWYRQAAGRGLQLLFYSVGIGQISSEVPQNLSASRPQDRQFILSSKKLLLSDSGFYLCAWTPSGAGEQYFGPGTRLTVT.

This chain joins TRBV5-4 and TRBJ2-3; TRBD2 matches 8 bases. Germline V gives CDR1 SGHNT, CDR2 YYREEE (reference sequence). This CDR3 contains 14 residues. The J segment lost 2 bases and the V segment lost 4 bases, leaving 3 bases of the junction unmatched. CDR3 DNA: TGTGCCAGCAGCCCGACTAGCGACACAGATACGCAGTATTTT. This sequence encodes CASSPTSDTDTQYF.

The CDR3: CASSLAGSYEQYF. The CDR3 DNA is TGTGCCAGCAGCTTGGCGGGCTCCTACGAGCAGTACTTC. V is TRBV5-4 and J is TRBJ2-7; D uncertain. The length of the CDR3 is 13 residues. Germline V CDR1 and CDR2: SGHNT, YYREEE (reference sequence). V was shortened by 0 bases and J by 0 bases, with 4 bases between the two germline ends.

This clone was recorded only once. V gene TRBV2 combines with J gene TRBJ2-1, with TRBD2 matching 12 bases. The V gene's germline CDR1 is SNHLY and CDR2 FYNNEI. Germline trimming cut 6 bases from V and 7 bases from J; bases unmatched to any gene: 7. This CDR3 contains 15 residues. Written as DNA, the CDR3 is TGTGCCAGCAGCGAAACTAGCGGGAGGCGGAATGAGCAGTTCTTC. Protein: CASSETSGRRNEQFF.

The chain has TRBV2 and TRBJ2-1, with 12 bases that match TRBD2. CDR1 SNHLY and CDR2 FYNNEI come from the germline V gene. V gave up 11 bases and J gave up 10 bases; unmatched junction bases: 15. The CDR3 is 15 amino acids. As DNA, the CDR3 is TGTGCCTCTACAGGGGCTAGCGGGGGGGGGTTGGAGCAGTTCTTC. Its translation: CASTGASGGGLEQFF. Based on the CDR3 plus reference TRBV2 and TRBJ2-1, the full variable domain is EPEVTQTPSHQVTQMGQEVILRCVPISNHLYFYWYRQILGQKVEFLVSFYNNEISEKSEIFDDQFSVERPDGSNFTLKIRSTKLEDSAMYFCASTGASGGGLEQFFGPGTRLTVL.

A single count supports this clone. This chain joins TRBV14 and TRBJ2-7, with 12 bases identical to TRBD1. CDR1 SGHDN and CDR2 FVKESK come from the germline V gene. The V segment lost 4 bases and the J segment 0 bases; nucleotides outside the gene matches: 1. The CDR3 covers 15 residues. The CDR3 nucleotides read TGTGCCAGCAGCCCGGGACAGGGGGCCTCCTACGAGCAGTACTTC. This gives the protein CASSPGQGASYEQYF.

The genes are TRBV6-1 and TRBJ2-3; D is possibly TRBD2 (6 bases). CDR3 size: 16 residues. Germline loops: CDR1 MNHNS, CDR2 SASEGT. Trimming left V 4 bases short and J 0 bases short, with 14 bases between. DNA for the CDR3: TGTGCCAGCAGTGCAGGGCTCGGGACTAGCACAGATACGCAGTATTTT. Protein: CASSAGLGTSTDTQYF.

The chain is built from TRBV5-1 and TRBJ2-5; tentatively, D is TRBD1 (6 bases). CDR1 SGHRS and CDR2 YFSETQ come from the germline V gene. Trimming left V 2 bases short and J 4 bases short, with 9 bases between. There are 13 residues in the CDR3. DNA of the CDR3: TGCGCCAGCAGCTTAGGGACACGAGAGACCCAGTACTTC. Translation: CASSLGTRETQYF.

The chain has TRBV9 and TRBJ1-1; D remains unclear. Per germline, CDR1 SGDLS and CDR2 YYNGEE. The CDR3 runs 14 residues. Trimming took off 4 bases at V and 2 bases at J, with 12 bases between the two ends. The CDR3 region is CASSPIRRNTEAFF. CDR3 nucleotides: TGTGCCAGCAGCCCGATCAGAAGAAACACTGAAGCTTTCTTT.